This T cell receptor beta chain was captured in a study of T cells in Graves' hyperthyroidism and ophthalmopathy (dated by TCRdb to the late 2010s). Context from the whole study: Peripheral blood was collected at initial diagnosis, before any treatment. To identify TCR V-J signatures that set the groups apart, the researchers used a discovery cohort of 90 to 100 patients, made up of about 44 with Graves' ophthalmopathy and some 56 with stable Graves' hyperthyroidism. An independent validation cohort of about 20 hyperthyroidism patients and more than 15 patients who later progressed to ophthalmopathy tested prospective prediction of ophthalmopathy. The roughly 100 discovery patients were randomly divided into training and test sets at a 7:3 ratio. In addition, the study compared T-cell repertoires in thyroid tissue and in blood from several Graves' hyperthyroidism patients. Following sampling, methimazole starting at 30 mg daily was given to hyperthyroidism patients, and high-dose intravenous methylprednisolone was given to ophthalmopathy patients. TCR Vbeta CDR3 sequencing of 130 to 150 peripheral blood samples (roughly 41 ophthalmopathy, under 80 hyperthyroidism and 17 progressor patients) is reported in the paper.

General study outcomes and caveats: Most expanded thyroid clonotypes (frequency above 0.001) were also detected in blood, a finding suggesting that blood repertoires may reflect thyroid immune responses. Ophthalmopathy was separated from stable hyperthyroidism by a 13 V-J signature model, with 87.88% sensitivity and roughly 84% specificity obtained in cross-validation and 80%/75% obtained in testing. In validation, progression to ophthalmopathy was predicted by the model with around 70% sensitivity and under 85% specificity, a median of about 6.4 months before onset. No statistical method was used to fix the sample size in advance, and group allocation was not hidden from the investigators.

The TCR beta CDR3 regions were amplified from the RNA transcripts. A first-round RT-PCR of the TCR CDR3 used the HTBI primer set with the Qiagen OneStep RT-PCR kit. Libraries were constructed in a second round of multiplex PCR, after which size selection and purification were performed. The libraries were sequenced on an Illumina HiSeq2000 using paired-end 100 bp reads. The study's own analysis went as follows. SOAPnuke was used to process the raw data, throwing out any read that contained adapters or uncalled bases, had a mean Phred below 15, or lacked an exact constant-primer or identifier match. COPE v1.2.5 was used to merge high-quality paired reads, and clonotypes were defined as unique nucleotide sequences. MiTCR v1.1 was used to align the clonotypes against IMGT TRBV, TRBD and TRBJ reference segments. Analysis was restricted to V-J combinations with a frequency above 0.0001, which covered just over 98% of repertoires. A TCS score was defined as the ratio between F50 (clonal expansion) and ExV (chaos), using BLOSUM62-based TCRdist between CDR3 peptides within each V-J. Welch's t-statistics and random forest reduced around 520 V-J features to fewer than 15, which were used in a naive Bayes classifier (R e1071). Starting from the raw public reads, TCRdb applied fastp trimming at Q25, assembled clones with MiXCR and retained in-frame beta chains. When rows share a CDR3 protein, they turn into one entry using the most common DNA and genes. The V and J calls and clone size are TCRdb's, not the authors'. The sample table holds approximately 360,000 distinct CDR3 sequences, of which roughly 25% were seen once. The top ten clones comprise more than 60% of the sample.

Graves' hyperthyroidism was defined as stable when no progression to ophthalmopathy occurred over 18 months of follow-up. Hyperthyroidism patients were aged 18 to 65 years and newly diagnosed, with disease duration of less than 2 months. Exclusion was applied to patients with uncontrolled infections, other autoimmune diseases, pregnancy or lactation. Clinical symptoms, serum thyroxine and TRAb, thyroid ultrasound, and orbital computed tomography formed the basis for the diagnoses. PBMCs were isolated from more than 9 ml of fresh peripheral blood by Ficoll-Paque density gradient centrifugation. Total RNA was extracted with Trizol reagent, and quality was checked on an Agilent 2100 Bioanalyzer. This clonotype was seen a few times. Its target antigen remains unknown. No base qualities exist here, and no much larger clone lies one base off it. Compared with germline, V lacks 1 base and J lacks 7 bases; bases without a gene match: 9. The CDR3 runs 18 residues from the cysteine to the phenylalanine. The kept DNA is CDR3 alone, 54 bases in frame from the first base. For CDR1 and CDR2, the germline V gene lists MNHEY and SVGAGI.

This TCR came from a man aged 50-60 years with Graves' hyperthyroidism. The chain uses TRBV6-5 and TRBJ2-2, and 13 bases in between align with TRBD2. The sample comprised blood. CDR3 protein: CASSYFGLAGEMVGELFF. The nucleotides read TGTGCCAGCAGTTACTTCGGACTAGCGGGAGAAATGGTCGGGGAGCTGTTTTTT.